The clone carrying this T cell receptor (beta chain) was seen once. These data originate in a study of blood T cell repertoires in COVID-19. The table came from immunoSEQ multiplex PCR; TCRdb's copy has only in-frame clones and leaves some out. The sample carries fewer than 350,000 clones, 81% recorded once. Sequenced material: peripheral blood. The receptor comes from a woman aged 60-75 years with active or convalescent COVID-19.

The CDR3 region is CASSLGQGLQPQHF. The CDR3 bases are TGTGCCAGCAGCTTGGGGCAGGGCCTTCAGCCCCAGCATTTT. The chain carries TRBV5-6 and TRBJ1-5; tentative D call: TRBD1 (5 bases). The CDR3 is 14 residues long. CDR1 SGHDT and CDR2 YYEEEE come from the germline V gene. V was trimmed by 0 bases and J by 6 bases, leaving 10 bases between them. Complete variable domain (other parts from reference TRBV5-6 and TRBJ1-5): DAGVTQSPTHLIKTRGQQVTLRCSPKSGHDTVSWYQQALGQGPQFIFQYYEEEERQRGNFPDRFSGHQFPNYSSELNVNALLLGDSALYLCASSLGQGLQPQHFGDGTRLSIL.